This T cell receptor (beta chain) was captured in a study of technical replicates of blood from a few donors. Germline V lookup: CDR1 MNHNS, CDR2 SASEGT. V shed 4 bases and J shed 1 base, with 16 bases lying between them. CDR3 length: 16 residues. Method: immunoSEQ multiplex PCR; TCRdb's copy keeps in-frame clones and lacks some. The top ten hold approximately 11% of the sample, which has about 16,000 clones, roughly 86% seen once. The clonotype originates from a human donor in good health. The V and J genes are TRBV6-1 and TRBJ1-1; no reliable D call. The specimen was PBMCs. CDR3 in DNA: TGTGCCAGCAGTGCCGGGAACCCACTTCCGAACACTGAAGCTTTCTTT. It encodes CASSAGNPLPNTEAFF.